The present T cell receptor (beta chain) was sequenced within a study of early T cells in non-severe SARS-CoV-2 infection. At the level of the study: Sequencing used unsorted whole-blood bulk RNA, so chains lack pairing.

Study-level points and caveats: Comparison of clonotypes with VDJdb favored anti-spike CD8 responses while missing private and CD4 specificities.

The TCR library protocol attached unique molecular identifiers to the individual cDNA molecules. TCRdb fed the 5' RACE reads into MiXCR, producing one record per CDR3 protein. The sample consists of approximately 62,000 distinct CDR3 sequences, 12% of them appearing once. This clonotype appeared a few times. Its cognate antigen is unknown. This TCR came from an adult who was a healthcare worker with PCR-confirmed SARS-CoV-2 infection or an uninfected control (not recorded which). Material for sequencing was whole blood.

The CDR3 DNA reads as TGCAGTGCTCGGACAGGGGCCCCAGAGACCCAGTACTTC. This translates into CSARTGAPETQYF. J is TRBJ2-5 and V is TRBV20-1; 9 bases are shared with TRBD1. Germline CDR1 DFQATT, CDR2 SNEGSKA (reference sequence). The junction had 5 bases not matched to a gene; V was cut back by 5 bases and J by 4 bases. The CDR3 runs to 13 residues.